These T cell receptor beta chains were read from a single sample in a study of shared clonotypes between healthy human individuals. Method: immunoSEQ multiplex PCR; TCRdb's copy keeps in-frame clones and lacks some. The sample yields about half a million clones, 75% to 85% seen once. The source material was PBMCs. The receptors derive from a woman aged 35 to 49 in good health. Some clones in this sample may be carry-over from other donors' samples. The CDR3 runs from the conserved cysteine through the conserved F or W. Fields, in order: J gene, V gene, CDR3 protein.

TRBJ2-7	TRBV6-1	CASRVTGGLYEQYF
TRBJ1-2	TRBV28	CASSSSPNYGYTF
TRBJ2-7	TRBV9	CASSVGVSFAGEQYF
TRBJ2-1	TRBV9	CASSPQAGVYNEQFF
TRBJ2-1	TRBV5-1	CASSLAGTSGSLNEQFF
TRBJ1-1	TRBV9	CASSPRGGLNTEAFF
TRBJ1-4	TRBV2	CASSGQGGENEKLFF
TRBJ1-2	TRBV28	CASSPLGTYYGYTF
TRBJ1-2	TRBV19	CASSPVGYGYTF
TRBJ2-1	TRBV7-3	CASSPRRLAGGHNEQFF
-	TRBV5-6	CASSLASGTYEQYF
TRBJ2-1	TRBV5-4	CASSPDYNEQFF
TRBJ2-2	TRBV29-1	CSVVLSLNTGELFF
TRBJ1-1	TRBV29-1	CSVGGTVEAFF
TRBJ2-6	TRBV29-1	CSVQVSGANVLTF
TRBJ1-1	TRBV28	CASSLPAGGAFF
TRBJ1-4	TRBV11-2	CASSLEHRASQLFF
TRBJ1-1	TRBV28	CASSSGQGYTEAFF
TRBJ1-5	TRBV10-3	CAISDGFKNQPQHF
TRBJ1-1	TRBV18	CATKVDMNTEAFF
TRBJ1-5	TRBV6-1	CASSEMGAGWLAQPQHF
TRBJ2-3	TRBV30	CAWNLQGADTQYF
TRBJ2-1	TRBV5-1	CASSLEAGGPSYNEQFF
TRBJ2-2	TRBV9	CASSVGGAGTGELFF
TRBJ2-1	TRBV9	CASSVAPGSDEQFF
TRBJ1-2	TRBV29-1	CSALRRGMSGYTF
TRBJ2-1	TRBV9	CASSATGTTGDEQFF
TRBJ1-1	TRBV7-6	CASSDGTAITEAFF
TRBJ2-2	TRBV30	CAWSRTRTGELFF
TRBJ1-2	TRBV9	CASSVGGIGYGYTF
TRBJ1-2	TRBV15	CATSRGRGAGLGGGYTF
TRBJ2-5	TRBV10-2	CASSDRLAGVRETQYF
TRBJ1-2	TRBV10-3	CAIKTENIGGYTF
TRBJ2-2	TRBV7-8	CASSSIEWTGITGELFF
TRBJ2-1	TRBV18	CASSPPAGGPKNEQFF
TRBJ2-5	TRBV5-1	CASSERGGPQYF
TRBJ2-6	TRBV18	CASSLGASGANVLTF
TRBJ1-4	TRBV6-1	CASGRGGTNEKLFF
TRBJ2-3	TRBV19	CASSLGGGSFTDTQYF
TRBJ2-7	TRBV21-1	CASSKVAVAASYEQYF
TRBJ1-1	TRBV19	CASSNPGMNTEAFF
TRBJ2-6	TRBV7-9	CASSLTGGANVLTF
TRBJ2-7	TRBV5-5	CASSPTGILAYEQYF